The table lists the clone carrying this T cell receptor (beta chain) with a few counts. Antigen: not known. These data originate in a study of T cell repertoires in cytomegalovirus infection. At the level of the study: Newly reported HLA-C-restricted and thoroughly characterized HLA-B-restricted CMV epitopes were employed. General study results and limits: Frequencies of public TCR beta families were cumulated, and this identified carriers of CMV plus the relevant HLA.

TCRdb reprocessed the reads with MiXCR, giving one entry per CDR3 protein. Here the sample spans some 560,000 distinct CDR3 sequences, roughly 42% being singletons. Here the sequenced sample was cultured PBMCs, taken from culture after CMV antigen stimulation. The TCR originated in a human donor in good health (CMV status not recorded). Some clones in this sample may be carry-over from other donors' samples.

The CDR3 DNA follows: TGTGCCAGCAGCTCCATACGGGGCCTCGGCAATGAGCAGTTCTTC. Encoded protein: CASSSIRGLGNEQFF. The rearrangement links TRBV11-2 to TRBJ2-1; D may be TRBD1 or TRBD2 (5 bases each). This CDR3 comprises 15 residues. Germline-derived CDR1 and CDR2 are SGHAT and FQNNGV. V lost 4 bases and J 6 bases, leaving 16 bases between the germline ends.